A single sample gave rise to the 20 T cell receptor beta chains below, sequenced in a study of T cell responses to AZD1222 COVID-19 vaccine. Sequenced by immunoSEQ multiplex PCR; TCRdb stores in-frame clones only, minus some. The sample lists 130,000 or so clones, approximately 88% occurring once. The material was peripheral blood, obtained on day 0 of AZD1222 vaccination. The receptors derive from an adult in good health.

The chain has TRBV27 and TRBJ2-3; 11 nucleotides align to TRBD2. Germline V gene data show CDR1 as MNHEY and CDR2 as SMNVEV (reference sequence). The CDR3 length is 15 residues. The junction had 3 bases not matched to a gene; V was cut back by 2 bases and J by 5 bases. The DNA of the CDR3 is TGTGCCAGCAGTTTAGCTGGACTAGCGGGAGATACGCAGTATTTT. Translation: CASSLAGLAGDTQYF.

V usage is TRBV2 and J usage is TRBJ2-7; 10 positions agree with TRBD1. The length of the CDR3 is 14 residues. J gave up 3 bases and V 6 bases, and 5 bases lay outside the gene matches. The germline V gene has CDR1 SNHLY and CDR2 FYNNEI. As DNA, the CDR3 is TGTGCCAGCAGGGGGACAGGGGCTAGCTACGAGCAGTACTTC. Translating it yields CASRGTGASYEQYF. The complete variable domain, with remaining parts taken from reference TRBV2 and TRBJ2-7, reads EPEVTQTPSHQVTQMGQEVILRCVPISNHLYFYWYRQILGQKVEFLVSFYNNEISEKSEIFDDQFSVERPDGSNFTLKIRSTKLEDSAMYFCASRGTGASYEQYFGPGTRLTVT.

The chain recombines TRBV4-1 with TRBJ2-7; D might be TRBD1 (6 bases). This CDR3 is 14 amino acids long. Looked up from germline, CDR1 is MGHRA and CDR2 is YSYEKL. The ends were cut back, 4 bases at V and 0 bases at J, with 10 bases in the middle. CDR3 in amino acids: CASSPQGSSYEQYF. CDR3 bases: TGCGCCAGCAGCCCCCAGGGGAGCTCCTACGAGCAGTACTTC.

CDR3 loop: CASSLGAGGYEQYF. The CDR3 DNA is TGTGCCAGCAGTCTCGGGGCAGGGGGTTACGAGCAGTACTTC. This chain uses TRBV11-2 with TRBJ2-7; 7 nucleotides agree with TRBD1. Germline V gene lookup returns CDR1 SGHAT and CDR2 FQNNGV. CDR3 length: 14 amino acids. The J segment lost 4 bases and the V segment lost 6 bases, leaving 9 bases of the junction unmatched.

In DNA form, the CDR3 reads TGTGCCAGTAGTATAGACAGGGGGCTGGTCGGGGAGCTGTTTTTT. It yields the protein CASSIDRGLVGELFF. The rearrangement uses TRBV19 and TRBJ2-2, with 8 bases that match TRBD1. This CDR3 has 15 residues. Unmatched junction bases numbered 4, after V lost 0 bases and J lost 7 bases. Germline V gene sequence: CDR1 LNHDA, CDR2 SQIVND (reference sequence).

This clone occurred once. The J gene is TRBJ2-1, the V gene TRBV7-6; possible D gene TRBD1, 5 bases. Trimming cost V 6 bases and J 2 bases, with 14 bases left between them. Germline V gene data show CDR1 as SGHVS and CDR2 as FNYEAQ. This CDR3 has 15 residues. The CDR3 loop reads CASRPLGVAYNEQFF. The CDR3 bases are TGTGCCAGCAGACCCCTAGGGGTCGCCTACAATGAGCAGTTCTTC.

V and J are TRBV11-2 and TRBJ2-2; 10 bases align to TRBD1. The CDR3 extends over 19 amino acids. The germline CDR1 and CDR2 sequences are SGHAT and FQNNGV. After removal of 3 bases from V and 0 bases from J, the junction contained 10 bases not matched to a gene. The CDR3 loop is CASSFQGQGIYANTGELFF. The CDR3 bases are TGTGCCAGCAGCTTTCAGGGACAGGGGATATACGCGAACACCGGGGAGCTGTTTTTT.

The chain combines TRBV13 with TRBJ2-2, with D perhaps matching TRBD1 (6 bases). This CDR3 comprises 18 residues. The germline V gene has CDR1 PRHDT and CDR2 FYEKMQ (reference sequence). Trimming pared 4 bases from V and 4 bases from J, leaving 22 bases between. The CDR3 protein is CASSSLPTGRLGTGELFF. CDR3 nucleotides: TGTGCCAGCAGCTCCTTACCGACAGGTCGGTTGGGCACCGGGGAGCTGTTTTTT.

This clone was seen a few times. The rearrangement uses TRBV25-1 and TRBJ1-1, with TRBD1 matching 7 bases. The germline V gene has CDR1 MGHDK and CDR2 SYGVNS. The V and J ends lost 4 bases and 1 base, in that order; junction bases with no gene match: 6. The CDR3 has 15 amino acids. The CDR3 DNA reads TGTGCCAGCAGTGCTAACAGGGGCCCGAACACTGAAGCTTTCTTT. Translated: CASSANRGPNTEAFF.

The chain is built from TRBV19 and TRBJ1-1; 9 nucleotides line up with TRBD1. The V segment lost 3 bases and the J segment 6 bases; nucleotides outside the gene matches: 5. The germline gives CDR1 LNHDA, CDR2 SQIVND (reference sequence). CDR3 size: 14 residues. The CDR3 protein is CASSMWDRVPEAFF. The CDR3 DNA reads as TGTGCCAGTAGTATGTGGGACAGGGTTCCTGAAGCTTTCTTT.

The genes are TRBV18 and TRBJ1-5, with TRBD1 as a possible D gene (6 bases). CDR1 and CDR2 from the germline V gene are KGHSH and LQKENI. Trimming removed 3 bases from V and 5 bases from J, with 14 bases in between. The CDR3 spans 15 residues. The CDR3 DNA reads as TGTGCCAGCTCACCGTTACGGGGGGCCGATCAGCCCCAGCATTTT. This codes for CASSPLRGADQPQHF.

V usage is TRBV19 and J usage is TRBJ1-5; no firm D call. The germline CDR1 and CDR2 sequences are LNHDA and SQIVND (reference sequence). Trimming removed 5 bases from V and 0 bases from J, with 8 bases in between. The CDR3 contains 14 residues. The CDR3 region has the DNA TGTGCCAGTAGTCGAGTAAATAGCAATCAGCCCCAGCATTTT. The encoded protein is CASSRVNSNQPQHF.

The V call is TRBV3-1 (or the pseudogene TRBV3-2), the J call TRBJ1-1; tentative D call: TRBD1 (6 bases). Trimming pared 8 bases from V and 1 base from J, leaving 11 bases between. Germline CDR1 is LGHDT and CDR2 is YNNKEL (reference sequence). This CDR3 is 13 amino acids long. CDR3 DNA sequence: TGTGCCAGCCGGGGGGGCGGGAACACTGAAGCTTTCTTT. Translated: CASRGGGNTEAFF.

This chain uses TRBV1 with TRBJ1-4; TRBD1 reflects the table's D call only, with no check against the DNA. TRBV1 corresponds to a pseudogene. This CDR3 region has 14 residues. The CDR3 nucleotides read TGCACCAGCAGTACCGGGACAGGCAATGAAAAACTGTTTTTT. This codes for CTSSTGTGNEKLFF.

This chain links TRBV19 with TRBJ2-3; D unclear. Germline lookup yields CDR1 LNHDA and CDR2 SQIVND (reference sequence). V lost 4 bases to trimming and J lost 1 base, with 9 bases between them. CDR3 length equals 14 residues. The CDR3 sequence: CASSSKDGTDTQYF. The DNA of the CDR3 is TGTGCCAGTAGTAGTAAAGACGGCACAGATACGCAGTATTTT.

This chain links TRBV5-1 with TRBJ2-7; 7 bases match TRBD2. Germline V lookup: CDR1 SGHRS, CDR2 YFSETQ. With V trimmed by 4 bases and J by 2 bases, 6 bases remained unmatched. The CDR3 sequence is 14 residues long. DNA for the CDR3: TGCGCCAGCAGCCCAGCGGGACTCACCTACGAGCAGTACTTC. Translation: CASSPAGLTYEQYF.

The chain uses TRBV5-8 and TRBJ2-3, with TRBD1 identical over 7 bases. The V gene's germline CDR1 is SGHTS and CDR2 YDEGEE. CDR3 length: 15 residues. The V gene end was trimmed by 0 bases and the J gene end by 2 bases; junction bases not matched to a gene: 3. The CDR3 DNA reads TGTGCCAGCAGCTTGGTCGGACAGGCCACAGATACGCAGTATTTT. Protein product: CASSLVGQATDTQYF. Based on the CDR3 plus reference TRBV5-8 and TRBJ2-3, the full variable domain is EAGVTQSPTHLIKTRGQQATLRCSPISGHTSVYWYQQALGLGLQFLLWYDEGEERNRGNFPPRFSGRQFPNYSSELNVNALELEDSALYLCASSLVGQATDTQYFGPGTRLTVL.

V is TRBV19 and J is TRBJ2-2, with a weak D call TRBD2 (6 bases). This CDR3 has 16 amino acids. The germline CDR1 and CDR2 sequences are LNHDA and SQIVND (reference sequence). V dropped 4 bases and J dropped 2 bases, with 14 bases sitting between them. The CDR3 region is CASSTWGLDNTGELFF. CDR3 nucleotide sequence: TGTGCCAGTAGTACCTGGGGACTGGATAACACCGGGGAGCTGTTTTTT.

The chain employs TRBV19 and TRBJ2-1; D assignment may be TRBD1 or TRBD2 (5 bases each). This CDR3 contains 15 residues. Germline loops: CDR1 LNHDA, CDR2 SQIVND (reference sequence). Trimming removed 3 bases at V and 0 bases at J, with 9 bases between. CDR3 bases: TGTGCCAGTAGTATGACGGGGCACTCCTACAATGAGCAGTTCTTC. Its translation: CASSMTGHSYNEQFF.

This rearrangement joins TRBV3-1 (or the pseudogene TRBV3-2) to TRBJ1-6, with a weak D call TRBD1 (5 bases). The CDR3 sequence is 18 residues long. Per the germline V gene, CDR1 is LGHDT and CDR2 is YNNKEL (reference sequence). The V end was cut by 0 bases, the J end by 8 bases, with 20 bases between. The CDR3 here is CASSQDRPGTYSDSPLHF. CDR3 coding DNA: TGTGCCAGCAGCCAAGATAGGCCCGGGACGTATAGTGATTCACCCCTCCACTTT.